The clone carrying this TCR beta chain was counted once. Germline CDR1 and CDR2: SQVTM and ANQGSEA. The V segment lost 5 bases and the J segment 4 bases; nucleotides outside the gene matches: 9. The CDR3 has 15 amino acids. This record comes from a study of control samples from healthy donors and cancer patients. Profiled with immunoSEQ multiplex PCR; TCRdb holds only in-frame clones, not every one. The table records 9,500 to 15,000 clones, approximately 87% of them present only once. The specimen was formalin-fixed, paraffin-embedded tissue. This sequence joins TRBV29-1 and TRBJ2-3; 10 bases line up with TRBD2. The TCR sequence derives from a male donor with melanoma. CDR3 in DNA: TGCAGCGTTAGGGCTAGCGGGAGTAGGGCAGATACGCAGTATTTT. Amino acids: CSVRASGSRADTQYF.